This T cell receptor (beta chain) was sequenced for a study of Ad26.COV2.S vaccination and SARS-CoV-2 variants. Study information: The donor belonged to the COV1001 Ad26.COV2.S trial arm. Once, or twice with 56 days between doses, Ad26.COV2.S was given intramuscularly.

The study's findings and limits: Placebo recipients showed lower spike-specific TCR breadth than vaccinees. Possible underestimation of total T cell responses by the TCR breadth and depth analyses was noted.

Stated treatment: 15 to 20 received Ad26.COV2.S at low or high dose, single or two shots; about 5 received placebo; per-sample allocation not given. Samples analyzed were those drawn on day 63 after the first vaccine or placebo injection. Germline trimming cut 3 bases from V and 1 base from J; bases unmatched to any gene: 3. CDR3 length: 16 residues. Germline V gene data show CDR1 as MNHEY and CDR2 as SMNVEV (reference sequence). Assay used: immunoSEQ multiplex PCR; TCRdb lists only in-frame clones, some missing. The sample holds some 390,000 clones; 70% to 90% are singletons and the top ten take under 2%. In regard to this clone: No antigen is known for it.

The receptor was derived from a person between 18 and 65 years old who received the Ad26.COV2.S COVID-19 vaccine or a placebo. The chain uses TRBV27 and TRBJ2-3; 11 bases agree with TRBD2. Sequences were derived from peripheral blood, sampled in a trial of Ad26.COV2.S vaccine versus placebo. The DNA for the CDR3 is TGTGCCAGCAGTTTGGGACTAGCGGAGGGCACAGATACGCAGTATTTT. Translated: CASSLGLAEGTDTQYF.